The next 4 T cell receptor beta chains were all read from a single sample in a study of CD8 T cells in Susac syndrome (dated by TCRdb to between 2019 and 2020). The library was made by the immunoSEQ multiplex PCR assay. RNA was extracted using the RNeasy kit, and roughly 0.5 to 1 microgram was reverse transcribed with random hexamers. The public reads were quality trimmed at Q25 with fastp and then assembled into clones with MiXCR by TCRdb, keeping productive beta chains. Each CDR3 protein appears once, grouped with its most common genes and DNA. The sample table shows about 200,000 distinct CDR3 sequences, and roughly 90% are seen once. The top ten constitute around 0.1% of the sample. The sample was CD4+ T cells from PBMCs. The receptors shown here come from a human donor with Susac syndrome.

The chain uses TRBV18 and TRBJ1-1, with TRBD1 as a possible D gene (5 bases). The CDR3 has 17 amino acids. Germline assignment: CDR1 KGHSH and CDR2 LQKENI. V gave up 3 bases and J gave up 4 bases, with 21 bases separating them. The CDR3 DNA sequence: TGTGCCAGCTCACCGTCCCTGGCAGGGAGGGGAACCACTGAAGCTTTCTTT. Translating gives CASSPSLAGRGTTEAFF.

The genes are TRBV5-6 and TRBJ1-1; possibly TRBD1 for D (6 bases). CDR1 is SGHDT, CDR2 YYEEEE, per germline. This CDR3 contains 15 residues. V was cut by 4 bases and J by 4 bases, with 17 bases left in between. CDR3 region: CASSPPRGLGTEAFF. The CDR3 region has the DNA TGTGCCAGCAGCCCACCCCGGGGGCTCGGCACTGAAGCTTTCTTT.

The chain links TRBV18 to TRBJ2-7; no reliable D call. The length of the CDR3 is 14 residues. V lost 6 bases and J lost 0, with 12 bases in between. From germline, CDR1 is KGHSH and CDR2 LQKENI. The CDR3, as DNA: TGTGCCAGCTCCCCAACCCCTAGCTCCTACGAGCAGTACTTC. Residues: CASSPTPSSYEQYF. The full variable domain, in which reference TRBV18 and TRBJ2-7 provide the parts outside the CDR3, is NAGVMQNPRHLVRRRGQEARLRCSPMKGHSHVYWYRQLPEEGLKFMVYLQKENIIDESGMPKERFSAEFPKEGPSILRIQQVVRGDSAAYFCASSPTPSSYEQYFGPGTRLTVT.

The chain couples TRBV20-1 to TRBJ2-2, with TRBD1 identical over 11 bases. The CDR3 is 14 amino acids. The V segment lost 7 bases and the J segment 3 bases; nucleotides outside the gene matches: 4. Germline-derived CDR1 and CDR2 are DFQATT and SNEGSKA (reference sequence). As DNA, the CDR3 is TGCAGTGTTATGGGACAGGGGGACACCGGGGAGCTGTTTTTT. Its translation is CSVMGQGDTGELFF.